These 23 T cell receptor beta chains came from one sample sequenced in a study of breast tumors, draining lymph nodes, adjacent tissues. TCRdb reanalysed the multiplex PCR reads using MiXCR and keeps one entry per CDR3 protein. Of approximately 130,000 distinct CDR3 sequences detected, 21% appear once; the ten largest clones hold roughly 2%. Samples came from axillary lymph nodes draining the breast cancer. Source material: axillary lymph node tissue. Receptor source: a female donor with breast cancer. Some clones in this sample may be carry-over from other donors' samples.

Many counts were recorded for this clonotype. The V and J genes are TRBV3-1 and TRBJ2-3, with TRBD1 matching 7 bases. This CDR3 has 13 residues. Per the germline V gene, CDR1 is LGHDT and CDR2 is YNNKEL (reference sequence). The trim removed 2 bases at V and 4 bases at J, leaving 0 bases unmatched. Here the CDR3 DNA reads TGTGCCAGCAGCCAACAGGGGGCAGATACGCAGTATTTT. Translated: CASSQQGADTQYF.

CDR3 region: CASSGVQTRTGWTPVFEAFF. The CDR3 DNA reads TGTGCCAGCAGCGGGGTGCAAACACGGACGGGGTGGACCCCGGTTTTTGAAGCTTTCTTT. V is TRBV5-8 and J is TRBJ1-1; D call uncertain. CDR1 is SGHTS, CDR2 YDEGEE, per germline. The ends were cut back, 4 bases at V and 7 bases at J, with 35 bases in the middle. This CDR3 spans 20 amino acids.

In this sample, this clonotype turned up many times. The genes are TRBV12-3 or TRBV12-4 and TRBJ2-3, with D tentatively TRBD2 (6 bases). The V end lost 3 bases, the J end lost 9 bases, and 13 bases lay between the germline ends. The length of the CDR3 is 13 residues. The DNA of the CDR3 is TGTGCCAGCAGTTTTAAGAGGGCGGGGACGCAGTATTTT. This encodes CASSFKRAGTQYF.

This clonotype came up many times. V is TRBV27 and J is TRBJ2-7, with D maybe TRBD1 (5 bases). Per germline, CDR1 MNHEY and CDR2 SMNVEV (reference sequence). CDR3 length: 13 residues. V lost 5 bases, J lost 0 bases, and 8 bases lay in between. CDR3 protein: CASSRQSSYEQYF. CDR3 in DNA: TGTGCCAGCAGTCGACAGAGCTCCTACGAGCAGTACTTC.

This clonotype was detected ten times or more. This rearrangement joins TRBV6-6 to TRBJ1-4; the D gene is possibly TRBD1 (5 bases). The CDR3 has 14 residues. Deletions cut 6 bases from V and 2 bases from J, with 10 bases between. Germline CDR1 MNHNY, CDR2 SVGAGI (reference sequence). For the CDR3, the DNA is TGTGCCAGCAGATCAGGGACTACTAATGAAAAACTGTTTTTT. Translating gives CASRSGTTNEKLFF.

Concerning this clonotype itself: The missing conserved phenylalanine or tryptophan at the end of this CDR3 makes a read error likely. The V and J genes are TRBV5-1 and TRBJ1-1; maybe TRBD1 (6 bases). This CDR3 has 13 residues. Trimming left V 3 bases short and J 2 bases short, with 8 bases between. Germline values: CDR1 SGHRS, CDR2 YFSETQ. The CDR3, as DNA: TGCGCCAGCAGCTCACAGGGAAACACTGAAGCTTTCGTT. Its translation: CASSSQGNTEAFV.

This clonotype was observed at least ten times. This rearrangement joins TRBV19 to TRBJ2-2, with D perhaps matching TRBD1 (6 bases). The CDR3 runs 15 residues. V was clipped by 6 bases and J by 2 bases, with 13 bases between them. Germline CDR1 reads LNHDA; CDR2 reads SQIVND (reference sequence). In DNA, the CDR3 is TGTGCCAGTAGGATCGGACAGCTTAACACCGGGGAGCTGTTTTTT. Translated, it gives CASRIGQLNTGELFF.

This clonotype was found many times. The V and J genes are TRBV7-9 and TRBJ1-2; 7 positions match TRBD1. Per germline, CDR1 SEHNR and CDR2 FQNEAQ (reference sequence). This CDR3 spans 16 amino acids. V lost 5 bases to trimming and J lost 4 bases; unmatched junction nucleotides: 13. The CDR3 DNA is TGTGCCAGCAGCCAGTCCAGCCTGGGACAGCCCTATGGCTACACCTTC. Its protein product is CASSQSSLGQPYGYTF.

In the case of this clonotype: A much larger clone sits a single nucleotide away, making a read error possible. V usage is TRBV2 and J usage is TRBJ2-5, with D tentatively TRBD1 (6 bases). CDR1 is SNHLY and CDR2 is FYNNEI in the germline V gene. V gave up 3 bases and J gave up 7 bases, with 12 bases separating them. The CDR3 covers 13 residues. The CDR3 spells CASSEWTEGTQYF. DNA for the CDR3: TGTGCCAGCAGTGAGTGGACAGAAGGGACCCAGTACTTC.

This clonotype was picked up many times. The chain combines TRBV12-3 or TRBV12-4 with TRBJ2-7, with TRBD2 matching 9 bases. The junction had 13 bases not matched to a gene; V was cut back by 4 bases and J by 12 bases. CDR3 length: 14 amino acids. The CDR3 DNA is TGTGCCAGCAGTTCAAAAGCGGGAGGTAGGGAACGGTACTTC. Translated: CASSSKAGGRERYF.

Many counts were recorded for this clonotype. The V gene is TRBV9, the J gene TRBJ2-2; D is unclear. Germline V lookup: CDR1 SGDLS, CDR2 YYNGEE. V shed 4 bases and J shed 1 base, with 5 bases lying between them. The CDR3 consists of 13 residues. The CDR3 bases are TGTGCCAGCAGCTCGAGGAACACCGGGGAGCTGTTTTTT. This codes for CASSSRNTGELFF.

This clonotype was counted a few times. A much larger clone lies one base from this, so it may be a read error. The rearrangement links TRBV9 to TRBJ2-3, with D hard to call. The germline CDR1 and CDR2 sequences are SGDLS and YYNGEE. V lost 4 bases, J lost 2 bases, and 8 bases lay in between. The CDR3 is made up of 13 amino acids. CDR3 nucleotide sequence: TGTGCCAGCAGCCGGAGTAACACAGATACGCAGTATTTT. This translates into CASSRSNTDTQYF.

This clonotype has only a few counts. The genes are TRBV27 and TRBJ1-5; a weak D match, TRBD1 (6 bases). The germline V and J ends were trimmed by 6 bases and 1 base, with 13 bases remaining between them. The CDR3 spans 15 residues. Germline V gene sequence: CDR1 MNHEY, CDR2 SMNVEV (reference sequence). CDR3 bases: TGTGCCAGCAGGAAGGGGGTTCTCAGCAATCAGCCCCAGCATTTT. Amino acids: CASRKGVLSNQPQHF.

This clonotype has ten or more counts. This sequence joins TRBV5-1 and TRBJ2-1, with D possibly TRBD2 on 7 matching bases. Germline CDR1 and CDR2: SGHRS and YFSETQ. The CDR3 has 16 residues. Trimming took 5 bases from V and 8 from J, leaving 23 bases between them. The CDR3: CASRYGGGRLGDEQFF. CDR3 bases: TGCGCCAGCAGGTACGGGGGCGGGAGACTGGGCGATGAGCAGTTCTTC.

This rearrangement joins TRBV7-3 to TRBJ1-1; D remains ambiguous. V dropped 3 bases and J dropped 6 bases, with 17 bases sitting between them. The germline gives CDR1 SGHTA, CDR2 FQGTGA. The CDR3 is made up of 15 amino acids. The CDR3 sequence: CASSLDSGSGAEAFF. The CDR3 DNA is TGTGCCAGCAGCTTGGACTCGGGTTCGGGCGCTGAAGCTTTCTTT.

Concerning this clonotype itself: A clone one base away is much larger, so this may be a read error. The V gene is TRBV20-1, the J gene TRBJ1-4; possibly TRBD1 for D (6 bases). Germline V CDR1 and CDR2: DFQATT, SNEGSKA (reference sequence). The CDR3 spans 13 residues. The CDR3 nucleotides are TGCAGTGCTAGGGAAGGGGGGTGGGAAAAACTGGTTTTT. Its protein product is CSAREGGWEKLVF.

This clonotype has a count of ten or more. The chain combines TRBV7-3 with TRBJ2-2; 7 bases fit TRBD1. In germline, CDR1 is SGHTA, CDR2 FQGTGA. The J segment lost 2 bases and the V segment lost 5 bases, leaving 2 bases of the junction unmatched. The CDR3 spans 14 residues. This CDR3 is CASSGTVNTGELFF. The CDR3 DNA follows: TGTGCCAGCAGCGGGACAGTTAACACCGGGGAGCTGTTTTTT.

A note on this clonotype: Possible read error: a much larger clone is one base away. The rearrangement uses TRBV12-3 or TRBV12-4 and TRBJ1-2; 7 bases line up with TRBD1. Unmatched junction bases numbered 10, after V lost 10 bases and J lost 2 bases. The CDR3 loop spans 14 amino acids. This chain's CDR3 is CATQFRGGNYGYTF. The CDR3 DNA is TGTGCCACCCAGTTCAGGGGGGGAAACTATGGCTACACCTTC.

This clonotype was observed many times. This chain links TRBV3-1 with TRBJ2-7; 14 bases are a match to TRBD2. From germline, CDR1 is LGHDT and CDR2 YNNKEL (reference sequence). The CDR3 contains 17 residues. Trimming removed 1 base from V and 7 bases from J; junction bases left unmatched: 9. The CDR3 reads CASSQGSGLAGVEEQYF. CDR3 nucleotide sequence: TGTGCCAGCAGCCAAGGGTCGGGACTAGCGGGAGTGGAAGAGCAGTACTTC.

The V gene is TRBV14, the J gene TRBJ1-1; the D is unclear. From germline, CDR1 is SGHDN and CDR2 FVKESK. The CDR3 totals 15 residues. The V and J ends lost 4 bases and 4 bases respectively, with 16 bases between them. CDR3 loop: CASSPGSWPTTEAFF. The CDR3 DNA is TGTGCCAGCAGCCCGGGCTCCTGGCCCACCACTGAAGCTTTCTTT.

This clonotype occurred many times. The CDR3 region is CASSVGGGNEQFF. DNA for the CDR3: TGTGCCAGCAGCGTAGGTGGGGGGAATGAGCAGTTCTTC. This chain connects TRBV9 to TRBJ2-1; the D gene is possibly TRBD2 (6 bases). Between the trimmed V and J ends, which lost 0 bases and 7 bases, there was a span of 8 bases. This CDR3 spans 13 amino acids. Germline V gene lookup returns CDR1 SGDLS and CDR2 YYNGEE.

This clonotype was counted many times. This rearrangement joins TRBV20-1 to TRBJ2-7; D possibly corresponds to TRBD2 (6 bases). Germline CDR1 and CDR2: DFQATT and SNEGSKA (reference sequence). V lost 1 base and J lost 0, with 10 bases in between. CDR3 length: 14 amino acids. CDR3 amino acids: CSARVFSGSYEQYF. Here the CDR3 DNA reads TGCAGTGCTAGAGTATTTAGCGGCTCCTACGAGCAGTACTTC.

The table lists this clonotype with many counts. The CDR3 region has the DNA TGCAGTGCTAGAGATCCTCGGGGGCCCAGTTCGGGGGACCAGTACTTC. Its translation is CSARDPRGPSSGDQYF. The chain employs TRBV20-1 and TRBJ2-5, with D perhaps given as TRBD1 or TRBD2 (6 bases each). Between the trimmed V and J ends, which lost 0 bases and 10 bases, there was a span of 24 bases. The CDR3 is made up of 16 amino acids. Per germline, CDR1 DFQATT and CDR2 SNEGSKA (reference sequence).